What follows describes a single T cell receptor (beta chain). The data derive from a study of blood T cell repertoires in COVID-19. Study details: Both acute and convalescent COVID-19 samples were obtained from the United States, Italy and Spain.

The CDR3 sequence is 13 residues long. Trimming cost V 4 bases and J 1 base, with 8 bases left between them. Germline CDR1 SGHRS, CDR2 YFSETQ. Those enrolled, adults aged about 18 to 89 years, came from around 24 US areas. Membership in each cohort depended on participant-reported clinical history. TCRdb's copy holds only in-frame clones and misses some; the assay was immunoSEQ multiplex PCR. Of approximately 260,000 clones in the sample, around 86% are singletons; the top ten hold roughly 3.3%. The rearrangement uses TRBV5-1 and TRBJ1-2; no firm D call. Sequencing was done on a sample of PBMCs or T cells enriched from blood (not recorded which). The clonotype originates from a woman in her 40s with acute COVID-19. CDR3: CASSIGSNYGYTF. Written as DNA, the CDR3 is TGCGCCAGCAGCATTGGGAGTAACTATGGCTACACCTTC.